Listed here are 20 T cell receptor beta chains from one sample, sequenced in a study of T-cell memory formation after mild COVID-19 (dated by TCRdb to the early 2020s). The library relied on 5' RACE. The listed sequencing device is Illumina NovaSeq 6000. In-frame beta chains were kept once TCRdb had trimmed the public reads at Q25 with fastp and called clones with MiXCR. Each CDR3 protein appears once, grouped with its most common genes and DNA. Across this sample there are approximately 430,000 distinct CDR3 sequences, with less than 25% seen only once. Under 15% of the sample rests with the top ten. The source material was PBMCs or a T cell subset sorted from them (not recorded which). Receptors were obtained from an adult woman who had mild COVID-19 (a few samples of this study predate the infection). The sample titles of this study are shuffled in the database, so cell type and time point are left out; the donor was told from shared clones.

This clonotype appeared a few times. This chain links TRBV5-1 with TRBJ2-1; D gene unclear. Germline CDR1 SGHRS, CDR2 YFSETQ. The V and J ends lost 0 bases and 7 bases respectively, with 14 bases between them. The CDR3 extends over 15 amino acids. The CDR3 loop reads CASSLASWANNEQFF. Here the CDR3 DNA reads TGCGCCAGCAGCTTGGCCTCTTGGGCCAATAATGAGCAGTTCTTC.

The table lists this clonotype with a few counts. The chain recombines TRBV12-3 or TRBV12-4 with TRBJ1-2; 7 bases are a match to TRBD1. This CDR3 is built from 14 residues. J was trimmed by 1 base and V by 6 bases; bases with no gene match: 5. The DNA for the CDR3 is TGTGCCAGCAGCCCATCAGGGGGTAACTATGGCTACACCTTC. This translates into CASSPSGGNYGYTF.

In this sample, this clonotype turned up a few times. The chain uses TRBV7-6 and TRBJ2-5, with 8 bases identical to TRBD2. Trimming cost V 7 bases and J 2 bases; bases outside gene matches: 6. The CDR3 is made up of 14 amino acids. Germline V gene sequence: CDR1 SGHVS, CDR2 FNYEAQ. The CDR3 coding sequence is TGTGCCAGCAACGGGGGGGGGTGGCAAGAGACCCAGTACTTC. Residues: CASNGGGWQETQYF.

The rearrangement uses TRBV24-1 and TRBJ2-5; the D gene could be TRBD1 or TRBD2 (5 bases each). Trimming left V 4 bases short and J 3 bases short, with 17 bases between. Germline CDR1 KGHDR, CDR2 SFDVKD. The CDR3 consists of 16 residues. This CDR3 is CATSDTRGTREETQYF. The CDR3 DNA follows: TGTGCCACCAGTGACACCCGAGGGACGAGAGAAGAGACCCAGTACTTC.

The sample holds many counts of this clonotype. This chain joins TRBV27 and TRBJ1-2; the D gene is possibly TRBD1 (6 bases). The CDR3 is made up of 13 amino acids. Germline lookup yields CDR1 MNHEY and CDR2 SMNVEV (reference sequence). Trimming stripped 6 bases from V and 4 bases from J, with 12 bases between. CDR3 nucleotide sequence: TGTGCCAGCAGCGCGGGGGGCCTCTATGGCTACACCTTC. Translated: CASSAGGLYGYTF.

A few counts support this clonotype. CDR3 DNA: TGCAGTGCTAGAGGGACAGCACCCTACGAGCAGTACTTC. As protein: CSARGTAPYEQYF. The rearrangement links TRBV20-1 to TRBJ2-7; possible D gene TRBD1, 6 bases. The V and J ends lost 1 base and 2 bases respectively, with 9 bases between them. The length of the CDR3 is 13 residues. The germline V gene has CDR1 DFQATT and CDR2 SNEGSKA (reference sequence).

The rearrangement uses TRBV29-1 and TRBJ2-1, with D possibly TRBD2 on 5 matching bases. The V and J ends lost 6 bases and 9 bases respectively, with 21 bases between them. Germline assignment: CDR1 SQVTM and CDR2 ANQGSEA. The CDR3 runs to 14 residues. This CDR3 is CSVVSGIIFSEQFF. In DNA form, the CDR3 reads TGCAGCGTGGTCTCCGGGATCATCTTCAGTGAGCAGTTCTTC.

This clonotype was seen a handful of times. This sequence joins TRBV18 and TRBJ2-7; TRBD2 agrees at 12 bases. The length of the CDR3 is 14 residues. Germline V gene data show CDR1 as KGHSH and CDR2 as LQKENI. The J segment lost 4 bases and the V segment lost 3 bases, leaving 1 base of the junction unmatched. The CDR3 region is CASSPTSGRYEQYF. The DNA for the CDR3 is TGTGCCAGCTCACCGACTAGCGGGAGATACGAGCAGTACTTC.

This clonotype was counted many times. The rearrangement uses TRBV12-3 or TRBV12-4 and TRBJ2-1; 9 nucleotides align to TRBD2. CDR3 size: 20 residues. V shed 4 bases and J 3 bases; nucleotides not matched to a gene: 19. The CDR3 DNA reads TGTGCCAGCAGTTCACATAGCGGGGGTACACTATATAAAGTCTACAATGAGCAGTTCTTC. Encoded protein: CASSSHSGGTLYKVYNEQFF.

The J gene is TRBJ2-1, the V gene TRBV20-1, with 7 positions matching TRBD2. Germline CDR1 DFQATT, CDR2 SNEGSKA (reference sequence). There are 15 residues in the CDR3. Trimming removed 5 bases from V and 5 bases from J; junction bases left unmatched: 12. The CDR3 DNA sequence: TGCAGTGCTGGTATGGGGACTATGGCCCACAATGAGCAGTTCTTC. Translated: CSAGMGTMAHNEQFF.

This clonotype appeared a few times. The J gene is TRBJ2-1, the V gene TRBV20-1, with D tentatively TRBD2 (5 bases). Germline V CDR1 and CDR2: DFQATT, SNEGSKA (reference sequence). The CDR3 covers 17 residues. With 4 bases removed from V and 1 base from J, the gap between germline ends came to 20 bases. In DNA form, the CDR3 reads TGCAGTGCTAAGGTAGAGGGTACGGTTTATTCCTACAATGAGCAGTTCTTC. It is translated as CSAKVEGTVYSYNEQFF.

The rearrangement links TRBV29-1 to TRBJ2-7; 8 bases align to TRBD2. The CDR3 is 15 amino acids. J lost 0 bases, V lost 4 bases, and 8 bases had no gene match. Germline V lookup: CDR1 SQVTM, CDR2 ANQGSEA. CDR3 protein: CSVVDRLAYSYEQYF. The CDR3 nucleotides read TGCAGCGTTGTTGATAGACTAGCGTACTCCTACGAGCAGTACTTC.

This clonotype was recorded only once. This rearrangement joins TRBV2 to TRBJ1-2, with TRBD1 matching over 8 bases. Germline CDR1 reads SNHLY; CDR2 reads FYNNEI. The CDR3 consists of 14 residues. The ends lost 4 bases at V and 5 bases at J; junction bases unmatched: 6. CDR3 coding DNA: TGTGCCAGCAGTGGACAGGGGAATATTTATGGCTACACCTTC. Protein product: CASSGQGNIYGYTF.

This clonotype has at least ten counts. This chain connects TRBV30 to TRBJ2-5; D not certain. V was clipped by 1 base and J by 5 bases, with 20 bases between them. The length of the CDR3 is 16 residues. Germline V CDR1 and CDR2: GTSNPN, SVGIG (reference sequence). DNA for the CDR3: TGTGCCTGGAGTGAATCCTGGGCAGGCCTCGGGGAGACCCAGTACTTC. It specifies CAWSESWAGLGETQYF.

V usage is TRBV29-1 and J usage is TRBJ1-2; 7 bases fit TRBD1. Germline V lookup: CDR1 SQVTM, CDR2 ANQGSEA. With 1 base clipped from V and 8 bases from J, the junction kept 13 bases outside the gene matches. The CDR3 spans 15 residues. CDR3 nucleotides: TGCAGCGTTGAAGTACGGGGACGAACGGGACAGGGCTACACCTTC. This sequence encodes CSVEVRGRTGQGYTF.

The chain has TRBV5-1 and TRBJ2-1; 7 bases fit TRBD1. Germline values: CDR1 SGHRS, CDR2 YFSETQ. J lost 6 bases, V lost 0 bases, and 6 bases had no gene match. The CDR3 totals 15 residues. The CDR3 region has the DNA TGCGCCAGCAGCTTGGGGGGACAGACCCTCAATGAGCAGTTCTTC. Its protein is CASSLGGQTLNEQFF.

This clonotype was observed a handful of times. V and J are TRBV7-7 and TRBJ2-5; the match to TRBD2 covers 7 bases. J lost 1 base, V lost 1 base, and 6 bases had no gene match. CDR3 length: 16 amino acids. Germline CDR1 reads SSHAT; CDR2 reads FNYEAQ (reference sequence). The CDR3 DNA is TGTGCCAGCAGCTTAGGGAGCGGGGTTCTCCAAGAGACCCAGTACTTC. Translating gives CASSLGSGVLQETQYF.

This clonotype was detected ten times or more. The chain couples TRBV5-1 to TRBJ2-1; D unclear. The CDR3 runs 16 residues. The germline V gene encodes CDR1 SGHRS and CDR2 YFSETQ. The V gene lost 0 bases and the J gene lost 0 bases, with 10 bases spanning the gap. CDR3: CASSLGGLNSYNEQFF. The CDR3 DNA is TGCGCCAGCAGCTTGGGAGGTCTGAACTCCTACAATGAGCAGTTCTTC. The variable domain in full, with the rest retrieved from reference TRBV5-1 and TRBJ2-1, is KAGVTQTPRYLIKTRGQQVTLSCSPISGHRSVSWYQQTPGQGLQFLFEYFSETQRNKGNFPGRFSGRQFSNSRSEMNVSTLELGDSALYLCASSLGGLNSYNEQFFGPGTRLTVL.

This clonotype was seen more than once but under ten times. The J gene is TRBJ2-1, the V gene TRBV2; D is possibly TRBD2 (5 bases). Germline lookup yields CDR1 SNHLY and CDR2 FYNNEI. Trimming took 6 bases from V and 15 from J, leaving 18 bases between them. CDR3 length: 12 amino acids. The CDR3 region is CASSPGRASLFF. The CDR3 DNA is TGTGCCAGCAGCCCTGGGCGGGCTTCGCTGTTCTTC. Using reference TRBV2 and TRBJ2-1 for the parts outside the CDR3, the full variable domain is EPEVTQTPSHQVTQMGQEVILRCVPISNHLYFYWYRQILGQKVEFLVSFYNNEISEKSEIFDDQFSVERPDGSNFTLKIRSTKLEDSAMYFCASSPGRASLFFGPGTRLTVL.

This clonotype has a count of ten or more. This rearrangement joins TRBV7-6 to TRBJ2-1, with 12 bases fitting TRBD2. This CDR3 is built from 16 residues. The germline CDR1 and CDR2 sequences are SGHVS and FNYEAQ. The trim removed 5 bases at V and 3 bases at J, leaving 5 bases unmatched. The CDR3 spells CASSHRTSGVYNEQFF. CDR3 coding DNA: TGTGCCAGCAGCCACAGGACTAGCGGGGTCTACAATGAGCAGTTCTTC.